The entry that follows covers one TCR beta chain sequence. What this receptor recognizes is not known. No much larger clone exists at a distance of one base, and base qualities are not known. The cysteine opens and the phenylalanine closes a CDR3 of 16 amino acids. CDR3 DNA is the only sequence kept; it has 48 bases, read in frame from the first base. The CDR1 and CDR2 encoded by the germline V gene (reference sequence) are MNHEY and SMNVEV. V is cut back by 6 bases and J by 0 bases, with 8 bases in the junction unmatched. The record originates from a study of blood T cells in healthy people across ages (dated by TCRdb to between 2014 and 2016). As for the study more broadly: In model experiments, roughly one uniquely barcoded TCR beta cDNA molecule per two T cells was captured by template switching. Using deep sequencing normalized with unique cDNA molecular identifiers, the study measured how TCR beta repertoire diversity changes with age. The donors were divided into four age groups: young (average approximately 17 years), middle-aged (over 35), aged (about 61) and long-lived (roughly 88). To avoid experimental bias, donors of different ages were randomly spread across the sequencing lanes. Two additional independent replicas of 1 million unique cDNA reads from the same blood draw were analyzed for two donors (one aged 18 to 29 and one aged 80 or older).

Donors were a few dozen systemically healthy Caucasian individuals from Russia aged 6 to 90 years. About 9.8 milliliters of peripheral blood were drawn from each donor into EDTA-treated Vacutainer tubes. Ficoll-Paque density-gradient centrifugation was used to isolate PBMCs, with at least 6.5 million per sample. Total RNA was extracted from PBMCs with Trizol reagent, with at least 5.5 micrograms obtained per sample. Naive CD45RAhigh/CD27high T cell percentages were measured by flow cytometry on a PBMC aliquot from every donor. The receptor library was made with 5' RACE. The instrument given in TCRdb is Illumina HiSeq 2500. A second roughly 6 to 12 cycle PCR used a sample-barcoded 5' primer and a J-beta primer mix. A template-switch 5' adaptor carrying 12 random nucleotides introduced a unique molecular identifier onto each TCR beta cDNA molecule. Each sample yielded at least 2.5 million CDR3-containing paired-end reads. First-strand cDNA was synthesized from all RNA with the Mint cDNA synthesis kit, primed by a TRBC-specific oligonucleotide. All cDNA was treated with uracil-DNA glycosylase and then went through a first 18-cycle PCR with the universal primers M1SS and BC2_uni_R. Per the original workflow: Normalization of each sample was performed by random selection of 1 million high-quality reads, each carrying a distinct molecular identifier. Reads sharing molecular identifiers were discarded rather than binned into consensus sequences. MiTCR, run with a Q25 quality threshold and the strictest error-elimination algorithm, handled CDR3 identification, clonotype clustering and error correction. Lower-bound total TCR beta diversity was estimated with a nonparametric unseen species model using Euler transformation. Using fastp trimming at Q25 and MiXCR clonotype assembly, TCRdb reanalyzed the public sequencing data and kept in-frame beta chains. Rows are unified per CDR3 protein, each entry keeping the most common DNA and genes. Clone size and V and J calls follow TCRdb, not the original study. In all, the sample holds about 760,000 distinct CDR3 sequences, and around 50% of those were seen once. Together, the top ten hold 20% to 30% of the sample.

What the study reported, not specific to this receptor: Estimates of total diversity from one million sequenced T cells were regarded as lower bounds and underestimates. Observed TCR beta diversity correlated strongly with the percentage of naive T cells measured by flow cytometry. As age increased, observed TCR beta diversity per million T cells dropped in a roughly linear way, and a significant reduction was already evident by age about 40. Because donor CMV infection status was unknown, age-related changes in expanded clonotypes were potentially confounded. Conclusive comparison of naive and antigen-experienced compartments was prevented by the profiling of bulk unsorted PBMCs. Compared with the aged group, the long-lived group had more naive CD4+ T cells, fewer expanded clones and increased TCR diversity, suggesting age selection.

The chain was built from TRBV27 and TRBJ2-7; TRBD2 lines up with 10 middle nucleotides. The specimen sequenced was blood. The TCR originated in a man aged 40-55 years in good health. The DNA sequence follows: TGTGCCAGCAGCCGCATAGCGGGAGGTTCCTCCTACGAGCAGTACTTC. This codes for CASSRIAGGSSYEQYF.